This is a list of T cell receptor beta chains from one sample in a study of blood T cell repertoires in COVID-19. Data came from immunoSEQ multiplex PCR; TCRdb stores just in-frame clones and leaves some out. The sample contains 300,000 to 400,000 clones, roughly 90% of which appear only once. The specimen was peripheral blood. The receptors shown here come from a woman aged 55-69 years with COVID-19, enrolled during active disease. Each CDR3 is given with its conserved first and last residue. A D gene is named only where the DNA matches it firmly. Clone size is shown for a subset of rows, as once, few, many or a class of expanded clone.

D gene	V gene	J gene	clone size	CDR3 protein	CDR3 DNA
TRBD2	TRBV30	TRBJ2-3	few	CAWSPTRGGVDTQYF	TGTGCCTGGAGCCCTACCCGCGGGGGGGTAGATACGCAGTATTTT
NA	TRBV7-3	TRBJ1-6	NA	CASSAQEARNSPLHF	TGTGCCAGCAGCGCGCAGGAGGCTCGTAATTCACCCCTCCACTTT
TRBD1	TRBV7-9	TRBJ1-1	NA	CAQGTGALGKTEAFF	TGTGCGCAGGGCACAGGGGCATTAGGGAAGACTGAAGCTTTCTTT
TRBD1	TRBV6-5	TRBJ2-7	NA	CASSYGQGTYEQYF	TGTGCCAGCAGTTACGGACAGGGGACCTACGAGCAGTACTTC
TRBD2	TRBV6-4	TRBJ2-5	NA	CASSAGGAEETQYF	TGTGCCAGCAGTGCCGGGGGGGCAGAAGAGACCCAGTACTTC
NA	TRBV30	TRBJ2-1	NA	CAWTLGREQFF	TGTGCCTGGACCCTAGGGAGGGAGCAGTTCTTC
NA	TRBV29-1	TRBJ2-1	NA	CSVQGGSDEQFF	TGCAGCGTTCAGGGGGGAAGCGATGAGCAGTTCTTC
NA	TRBV19	TRBJ1-6	NA	CASSINRDSPLHF	TGTGCCAGTAGTATTAACAGGGATTCACCCCTCCACTTT
TRBD1	TRBV5-4	TRBJ2-1	once	CASSGGQSSYNEQFF	TGTGCCAGCAGCGGGGGACAGAGCTCCTACAATGAGCAGTTCTTC
NA	TRBV10-1	TRBJ1-2	NA	CASIRGGVSNYGYTF	TGCGCCAGCATTCGAGGAGGGGTTAGTAACTATGGCTACACCTTC
TRBD1	TRBV5-1	TRBJ1-1	NA	CASSLGQGAEAFF	TGCGCCAGCAGCTTGGGACAGGGCGCTGAAGCTTTCTTT
NA	TRBV5-5	TRBJ1-1	NA	CASSLHETEAFF	TGTGCCAGCAGCTTGCATGAGACTGAAGCTTTCTTT
NA	TRBV7-3	TRBJ2-2	NA	CASSYRGPGELFF	TGTGCCAGCAGCTACCGAGGGCCCGGGGAGCTGTTTTTT
NA	TRBV18	TRBJ1-2	NA	CASSPPGDYGYTF	TGTGCCAGCTCACCTCCGGGGGACTATGGCTACACCTTC
NA	TRBV19	TRBJ2-1	NA	CASSIPYSYNEQFF	TGTGCCAGTAGTATCCCGTACTCCTACAATGAGCAGTTCTTC
NA	TRBV19	TRBJ1-5	NA	CASSMRFSDSPQPQHF	TGTGCCAGTAGTATGCGGTTCAGTGACAGCCCTCAGCCCCAGCATTTT
NA	TRBV5-5	TRBJ1-6	NA	CASSSEHNSPLHF	TGTGCCAGCAGCTCGGAGCATAATTCACCCCTCCATTTT
NA	TRBV7-7	TRBJ2-3	few	CASSPDAGVTNTQYF	TGTGCCAGCAGCCCTGATGCAGGTGTCACAAATACGCAGTATTTT
TRBD1	TRBV10-2	TRBJ1-1	once	CASSDVNKGQGGNTEAFF	TGCGCCAGCAGTGACGTGAACAAGGGACAGGGGGGGAACACTGAAGCTTTCTTT
TRBD1	TRBV6-5	TRBJ1-1	NA	CASSPWDRGTEAFF	TGTGCCAGCAGTCCCTGGGACAGGGGGACTGAAGCTTTCTTT
TRBD1	TRBV5-1	TRBJ2-1	NA	CASSPQGAGGTVEQFF	TGCGCCAGCAGCCCGCAGGGGGCGGGCGGAACGGTCGAGCAGTTCTTC
TRBD1	TRBV7-2	TRBJ1-2	NA	CASSLMVGTGDGYTF	TGTGCCAGCAGCTTAATGGTGGGGACAGGGGATGGCTACACCTTC
NA	TRBV5-1	TRBJ1-1	NA	CASSLGQSLDTEAFF	TGCGCCAGCAGCTTGGGACAGAGCTTAGACACTGAAGCTTTCTTT
NA	TRBV7-6	TRBJ2-1	NA	CASSPPRGWVNEQFF	TGTGCCAGCAGCCCTCCAAGAGGGTGGGTCAATGAGCAGTTCTTC
NA	TRBV5-4	TRBJ1-2	NA	CASSLGMGGYGYTF	TGTGCCAGCAGCTTGGGCATGGGGGGCTATGGCTACACCTTC
TRBD1	TRBV25-1	TRBJ1-2	NA	CASSDTGTGRGYTF	TGTGCCAGCAGTGATACCGGGACAGGTCGCGGCTACACCTTC
TRBD1	TRBV11-2	TRBJ2-1	NA	CASSLWDRPYNEQFF	TGTGCCAGCAGCTTATGGGACAGGCCCTACAATGAGCAGTTCTTC
NA	TRBV7-2	TRBJ2-5	NA	CASSSPIRVLGTQYF	TGTGCCAGCAGCTCCCCCATCAGGGTTCTGGGGACCCAGTACTTC
NA	TRBV6-1	TRBJ1-2	NA	CASSDRYSRTSYGYTF	TGTGCCAGCAGTGACCGCTACAGCCGCACCTCGTATGGCTACACCTTC
TRBD1	TRBV7-9	TRBJ1-2	once	CASSGDRVGYTF	TGTGCCAGCAGCGGGGACAGGGTCGGCTACACCTTC
TRBD1	TRBV9	TRBJ1-2	NA	CASSVPGGPYGYTF	TGTGCCAGCAGCGTTCCAGGGGGCCCCTATGGCTACACCTTC
NA	TRBV7-9	TRBJ2-7	NA	CASSLEGQGPYEQYF	TGTGCCAGCAGCTTAGAGGGCCAGGGGCCCTACGAGCAGTACTTC
NA	TRBV12-5	TRBJ1-2	NA	CASGLNIPGPQGYTF	TGTGCTAGTGGTTTAAATATACCAGGGCCCCAGGGCTACACCTTC
NA	TRBV2	TRBJ1-5	NA	CASSESGEYGQPQHF	TGTGCCAGCAGTGAATCCGGGGAGTACGGTCAGCCCCAGCATTTT
TRBD1	TRBV7-2	TRBJ1-1	NA	CASSQGARNTEAFF	TGTGCCAGCAGCCAGGGGGCAAGGAACACTGAAGCTTTCTTT
TRBD2	TRBV3-1/TRBV3-2	TRBJ2-7	NA	CASSPGGNRYEQYF	TGTGCCAGCAGCCCCGGGGGGAACCGCTACGAGCAGTACTTC
TRBD1	TRBV24-1	TRBJ1-6	NA	CASLMTGSSYNSPLHF	TGTGCCTCACTTATGACAGGGAGCTCCTATAATTCACCCCTCCACTTT
NA	TRBV9	TRBJ2-4	NA	CASSVDGGQGNIQYF	TGTGCCAGCAGCGTAGATGGGGGCCAGGGAAACATTCAGTACTTC
TRBD2	TRBV3-1/TRBV3-2	TRBJ2-3	NA	CASSPVAGDTQYF	TGTGCCAGCAGCCCAGTAGCGGGGGATACGCAGTATTTT
NA	TRBV11-1	TRBJ2-3	NA	CASSPSGASSTDTQYF	TGTGCCAGCAGCCCCTCTGGGGCCTCTAGCACAGATACGCAGTATTTT
TRBD1	TRBV11-2	TRBJ1-6	once	CASSLTGGGQGLGSPLHF	TGTGCCAGCAGTTTGACGGGCGGCGGACAGGGGCTAGGTTCACCCCTCCACTTT
NA	TRBV9	TRBJ1-1	NA	CASSVGRGGNTEAFF	TGTGCCAGCAGCGTAGGCCGGGGAGGTAACACTGAAGCTTTCTTT